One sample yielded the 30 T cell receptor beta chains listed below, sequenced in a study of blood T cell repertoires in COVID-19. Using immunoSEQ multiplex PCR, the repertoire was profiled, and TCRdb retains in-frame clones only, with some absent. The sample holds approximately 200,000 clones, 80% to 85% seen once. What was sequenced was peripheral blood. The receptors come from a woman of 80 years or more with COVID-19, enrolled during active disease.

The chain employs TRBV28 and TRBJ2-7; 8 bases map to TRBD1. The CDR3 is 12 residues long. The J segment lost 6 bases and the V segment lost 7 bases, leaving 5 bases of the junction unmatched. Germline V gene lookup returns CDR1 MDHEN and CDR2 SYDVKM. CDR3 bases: TGTGCCAGCAACGGACAGGGCCTCGAGCAGTACTTC. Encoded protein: CASNGQGLEQYF.

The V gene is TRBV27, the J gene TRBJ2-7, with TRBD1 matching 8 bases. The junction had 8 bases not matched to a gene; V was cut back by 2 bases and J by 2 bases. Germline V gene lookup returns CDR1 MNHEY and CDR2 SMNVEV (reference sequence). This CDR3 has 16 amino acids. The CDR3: CASSLTGTGRPYEQYF. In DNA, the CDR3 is TGTGCCAGCAGTTTAACCGGGACAGGCCGCCCCTACGAGCAGTACTTC.

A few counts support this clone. The CDR3 bases are TGTGCCAGCAGCTTAGTGCAGGGCCCCGGGGAGACCCAGTACTTC. Translating it yields CASSLVQGPGETQYF. The V gene is TRBV7-9, the J gene TRBJ2-5; weak D call: TRBD1 (5 bases). Deletions cut 1 base from V and 5 bases from J, with 14 bases between. Germline V lookup: CDR1 SEHNR, CDR2 FQNEAQ (reference sequence). This CDR3 has 15 amino acids.

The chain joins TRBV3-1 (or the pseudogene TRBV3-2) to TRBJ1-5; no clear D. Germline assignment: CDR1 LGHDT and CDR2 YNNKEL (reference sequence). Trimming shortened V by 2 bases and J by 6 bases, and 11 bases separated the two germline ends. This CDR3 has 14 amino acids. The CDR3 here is CASSQWEGTQPQHF. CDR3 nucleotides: TGTGCCAGCAGCCAATGGGAGGGTACTCAGCCCCAGCATTTT.

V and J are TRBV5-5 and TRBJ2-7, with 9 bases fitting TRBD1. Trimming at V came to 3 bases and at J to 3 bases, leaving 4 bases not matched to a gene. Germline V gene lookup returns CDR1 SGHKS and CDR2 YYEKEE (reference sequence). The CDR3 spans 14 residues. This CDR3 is CASSWGQGGYEQYF. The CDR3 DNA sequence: TGTGCCAGCAGCTGGGGACAGGGAGGCTACGAGCAGTACTTC. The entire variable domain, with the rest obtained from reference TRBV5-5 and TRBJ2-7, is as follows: DAGVTQSPTHLIKTRGQQVTLRCSPISGHKSVSWYQQVLGQGPQFIFQYYEKEERGRGNFPDRFSARQFPNYSSELNVNALLLGDSALYLCASSWGQGGYEQYFGPGTRLTVT.

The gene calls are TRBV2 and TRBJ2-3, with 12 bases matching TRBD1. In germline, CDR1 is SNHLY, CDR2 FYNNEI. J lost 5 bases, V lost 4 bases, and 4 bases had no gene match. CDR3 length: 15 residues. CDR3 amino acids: CASSGDRGLGDTQYF. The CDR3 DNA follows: TGTGCCAGCAGTGGGGACAGGGGGCTAGGAGATACGCAGTATTTT.

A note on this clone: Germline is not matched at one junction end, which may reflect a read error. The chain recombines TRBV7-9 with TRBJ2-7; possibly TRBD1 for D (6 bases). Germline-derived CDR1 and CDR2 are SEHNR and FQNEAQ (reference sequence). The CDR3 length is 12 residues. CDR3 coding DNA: TGTGCCAGCAGCTCCACCGGGACACCGCTTCTTTTC. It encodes CASSSTGTPLLF. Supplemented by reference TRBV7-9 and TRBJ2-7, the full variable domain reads DTGVSQNPRHKITKRGQNVTFRCDPISEHNRLYWYRQTLGQGPEFLTYFQNEAQLEKSRLLSDRFSAERPKGSFSTLEIQRTEQGDSAMYLCASSSTGTPLLFGPGTRLTVT.

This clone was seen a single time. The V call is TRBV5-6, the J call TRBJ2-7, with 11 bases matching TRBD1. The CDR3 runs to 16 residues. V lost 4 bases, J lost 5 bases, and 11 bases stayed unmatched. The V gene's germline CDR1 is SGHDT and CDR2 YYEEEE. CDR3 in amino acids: CASSRLRDRGTHEQYF. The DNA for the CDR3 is TGTGCCAGCAGCCGACTCAGGGACAGGGGGACCCACGAGCAGTACTTC.

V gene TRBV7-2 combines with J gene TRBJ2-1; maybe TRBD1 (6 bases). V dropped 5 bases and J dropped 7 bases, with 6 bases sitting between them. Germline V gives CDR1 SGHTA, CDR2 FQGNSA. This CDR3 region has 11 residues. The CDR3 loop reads CASSQGNEQFF. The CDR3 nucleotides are TGTGCCAGCAGCCAGGGGAATGAGCAGTTCTTC.

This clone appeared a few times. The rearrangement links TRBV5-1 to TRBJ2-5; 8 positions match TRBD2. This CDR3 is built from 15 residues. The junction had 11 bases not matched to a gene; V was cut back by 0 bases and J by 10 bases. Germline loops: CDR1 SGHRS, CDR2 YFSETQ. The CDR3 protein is CASSLAGGGPGFQYF. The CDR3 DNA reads TGCGCCAGCAGCTTGGCCGGGGGGGGCCCGGGGTTCCAGTACTTC. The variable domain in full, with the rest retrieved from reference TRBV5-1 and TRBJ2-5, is KAGVTQTPRYLIKTRGQQVTLSCSPISGHRSVSWYQQTPGQGLQFLFEYFSETQRNKGNFPGRFSGRQFSNSRSEMNVSTLELGDSALYLCASSLAGGGPGFQYFGPGTRLLVL.

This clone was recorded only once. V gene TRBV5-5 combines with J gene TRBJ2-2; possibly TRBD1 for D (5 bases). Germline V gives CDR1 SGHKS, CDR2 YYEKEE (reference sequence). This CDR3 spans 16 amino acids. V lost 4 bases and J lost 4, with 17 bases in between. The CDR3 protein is CASSLLWGSSTGELFF. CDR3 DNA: TGTGCCAGCAGCCTCCTCTGGGGCAGCAGCACCGGGGAGCTGTTTTTT.

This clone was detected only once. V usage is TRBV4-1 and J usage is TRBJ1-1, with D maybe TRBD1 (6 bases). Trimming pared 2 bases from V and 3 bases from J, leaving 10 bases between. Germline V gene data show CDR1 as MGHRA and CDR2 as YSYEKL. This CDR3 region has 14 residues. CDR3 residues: CASSQLQGHTEAFF. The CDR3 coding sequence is TGCGCCAGCAGCCAACTACAGGGTCACACTGAAGCTTTCTTT.

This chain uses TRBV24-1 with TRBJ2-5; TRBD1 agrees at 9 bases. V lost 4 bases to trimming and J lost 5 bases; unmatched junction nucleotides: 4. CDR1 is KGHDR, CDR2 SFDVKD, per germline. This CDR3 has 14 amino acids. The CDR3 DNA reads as TGTGCCACCAGTGACCCGGGACAGGGTGAGACCCAGTACTTC. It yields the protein CATSDPGQGETQYF.

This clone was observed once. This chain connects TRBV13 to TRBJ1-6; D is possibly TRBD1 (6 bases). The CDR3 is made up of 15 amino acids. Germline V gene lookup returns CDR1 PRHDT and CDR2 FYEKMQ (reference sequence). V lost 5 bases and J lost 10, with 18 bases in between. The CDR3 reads CASSTRGGAGSPLHF. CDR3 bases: TGTGCCAGCAGCACTAGGGGGGGCGCGGGGTCACCCCTCCACTTT.

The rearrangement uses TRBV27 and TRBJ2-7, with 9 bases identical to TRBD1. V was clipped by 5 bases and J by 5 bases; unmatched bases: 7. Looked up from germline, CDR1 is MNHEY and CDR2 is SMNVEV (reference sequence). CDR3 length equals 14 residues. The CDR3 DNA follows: TGTGCCAGCAGTCCCGGGACAGGGACCCACGAGCAGTACTTC. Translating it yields CASSPGTGTHEQYF.

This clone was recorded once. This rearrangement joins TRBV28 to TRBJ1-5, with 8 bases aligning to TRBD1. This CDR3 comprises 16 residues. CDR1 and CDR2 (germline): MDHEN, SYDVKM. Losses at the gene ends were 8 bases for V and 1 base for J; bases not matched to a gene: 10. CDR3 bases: TGTGCCAGCCGTAATCAGGGGGCGGGGAGCAATCAGCCCCAGCATTTT. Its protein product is CASRNQGAGSNQPQHF. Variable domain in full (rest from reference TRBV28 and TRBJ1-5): DVKVTQSSRYLVKRTGEKVFLECVQDMDHENMFWYRQDPGLGLRLIYFSYDVKMKEKGDIPEGYSVSREKKERFSLILESASTNQTSMYLCASRNQGAGSNQPQHFGDGTRLSIL.

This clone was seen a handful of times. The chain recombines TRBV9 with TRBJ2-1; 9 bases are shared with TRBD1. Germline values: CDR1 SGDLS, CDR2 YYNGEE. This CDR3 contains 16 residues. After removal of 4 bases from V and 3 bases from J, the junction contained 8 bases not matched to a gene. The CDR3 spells CASSPRTGADYNEQFF. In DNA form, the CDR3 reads TGTGCCAGCAGCCCCCGGACAGGGGCCGACTACAATGAGCAGTTCTTC.

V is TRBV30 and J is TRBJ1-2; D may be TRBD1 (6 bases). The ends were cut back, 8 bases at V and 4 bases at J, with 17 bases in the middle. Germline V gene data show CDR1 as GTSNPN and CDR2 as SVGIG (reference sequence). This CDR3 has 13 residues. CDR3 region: CAGEGVQGYGYTF. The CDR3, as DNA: TGTGCCGGTGAGGGGGTCCAGGGCTATGGCTACACCTTC.

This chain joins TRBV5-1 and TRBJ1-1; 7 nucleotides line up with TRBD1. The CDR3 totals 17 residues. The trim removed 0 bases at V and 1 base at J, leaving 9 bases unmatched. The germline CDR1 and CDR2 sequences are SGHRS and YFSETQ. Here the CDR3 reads CASSLATFSGGNTEAFF. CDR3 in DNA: TGCGCCAGCAGCTTGGCCACTTTCTCAGGGGGGAACACTGAAGCTTTCTTT.

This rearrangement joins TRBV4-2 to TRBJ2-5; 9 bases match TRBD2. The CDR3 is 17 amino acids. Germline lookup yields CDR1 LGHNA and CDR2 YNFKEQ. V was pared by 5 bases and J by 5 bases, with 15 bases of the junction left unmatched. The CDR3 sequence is CASSERQAAGGRETQYF. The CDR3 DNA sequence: TGTGCCAGCAGCGAAAGGCAGGCAGCGGGAGGACGGGAGACCCAGTACTTC.

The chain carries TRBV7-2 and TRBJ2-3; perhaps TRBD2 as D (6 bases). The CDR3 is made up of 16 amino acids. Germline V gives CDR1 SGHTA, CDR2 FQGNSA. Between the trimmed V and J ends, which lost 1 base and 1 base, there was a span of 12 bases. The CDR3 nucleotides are TGTGCCAGCAGCTTAGAGGGGCGGGGAGGCACAGATACGCAGTATTTT. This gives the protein CASSLEGRGGTDTQYF. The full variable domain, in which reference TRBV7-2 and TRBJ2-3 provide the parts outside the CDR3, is GAGVSQSPSNKVTEKGKDVELRCDPISGHTALYWYRQSLGQGLEFLIYFQGNSAPDKSGLPSDRFSAERTGGSVSTLTIQRTQQEDSAVYLCASSLEGRGGTDTQYFGPGTRLTVL.

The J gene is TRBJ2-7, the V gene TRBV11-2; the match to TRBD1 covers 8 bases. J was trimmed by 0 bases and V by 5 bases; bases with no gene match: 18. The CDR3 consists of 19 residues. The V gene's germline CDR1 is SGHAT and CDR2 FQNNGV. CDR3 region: CASSRQLSGGQILSYEQYF. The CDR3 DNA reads TGTGCCAGCAGCCGCCAACTCTCAGGGGGCCAAATACTCTCCTACGAGCAGTACTTC.

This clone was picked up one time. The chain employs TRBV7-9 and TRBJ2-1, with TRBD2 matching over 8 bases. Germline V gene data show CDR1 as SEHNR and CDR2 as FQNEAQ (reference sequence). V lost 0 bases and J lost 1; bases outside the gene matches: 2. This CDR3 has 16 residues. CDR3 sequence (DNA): TGTGCCAGCAGCTTAGCGGCTAGCGGGTCCTACAATGAGCAGTTCTTC. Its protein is CASSLAASGSYNEQFF. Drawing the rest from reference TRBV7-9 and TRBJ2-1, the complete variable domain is DTGVSQNPRHKITKRGQNVTFRCDPISEHNRLYWYRQTLGQGPEFLTYFQNEAQLEKSRLLSDRFSAERPKGSFSTLEIQRTEQGDSAMYLCASSLAASGSYNEQFFGPGTRLTVL.

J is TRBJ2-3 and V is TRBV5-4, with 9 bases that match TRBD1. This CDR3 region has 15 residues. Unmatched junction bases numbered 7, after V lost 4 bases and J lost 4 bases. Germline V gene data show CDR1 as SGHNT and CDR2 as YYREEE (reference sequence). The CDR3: CASSPGTGRADTQYF. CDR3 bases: TGTGCCAGCAGCCCGGGGACAGGGAGGGCAGATACGCAGTATTTT.

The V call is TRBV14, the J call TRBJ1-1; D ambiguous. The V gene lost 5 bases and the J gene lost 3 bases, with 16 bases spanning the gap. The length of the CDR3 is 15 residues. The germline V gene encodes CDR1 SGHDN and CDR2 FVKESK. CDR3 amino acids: CASSYAGSGDTEAFF. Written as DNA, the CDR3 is TGTGCCAGCAGCTATGCAGGCTCCGGGGACACTGAAGCTTTCTTT.

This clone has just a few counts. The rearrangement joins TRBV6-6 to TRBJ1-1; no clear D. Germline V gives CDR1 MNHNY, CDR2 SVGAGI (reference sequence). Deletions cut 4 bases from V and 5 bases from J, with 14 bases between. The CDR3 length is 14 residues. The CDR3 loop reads CASSSSEPGTEAFF. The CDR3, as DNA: TGTGCCAGCAGTTCGTCAGAGCCGGGGACTGAAGCTTTCTTT.

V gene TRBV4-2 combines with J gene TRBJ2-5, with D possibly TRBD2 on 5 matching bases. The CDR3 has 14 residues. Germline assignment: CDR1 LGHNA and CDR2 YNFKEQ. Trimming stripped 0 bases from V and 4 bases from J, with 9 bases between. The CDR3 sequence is CASSQEAGRETQYF. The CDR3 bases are TGTGCCAGCAGCCAAGAGGCTGGGAGAGAGACCCAGTACTTC.

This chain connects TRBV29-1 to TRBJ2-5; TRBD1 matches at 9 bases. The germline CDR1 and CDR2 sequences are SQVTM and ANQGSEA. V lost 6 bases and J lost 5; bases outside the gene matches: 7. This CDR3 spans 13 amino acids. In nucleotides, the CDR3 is TGCAGCGTGAAACAGGGGGCGGGGGAGACCCAGTACTTC. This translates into CSVKQGAGETQYF.

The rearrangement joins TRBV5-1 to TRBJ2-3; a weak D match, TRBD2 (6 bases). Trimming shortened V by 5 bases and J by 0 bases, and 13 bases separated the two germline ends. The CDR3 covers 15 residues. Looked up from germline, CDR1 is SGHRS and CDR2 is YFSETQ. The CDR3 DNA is TGCGCCAGCAGATTCTCGGGGGTTAGCACAGATACGCAGTATTTT. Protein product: CASRFSGVSTDTQYF. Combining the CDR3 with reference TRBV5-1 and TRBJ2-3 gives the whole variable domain KAGVTQTPRYLIKTRGQQVTLSCSPISGHRSVSWYQQTPGQGLQFLFEYFSETQRNKGNFPGRFSGRQFSNSRSEMNVSTLELGDSALYLCASRFSGVSTDTQYFGPGTRLTVL.

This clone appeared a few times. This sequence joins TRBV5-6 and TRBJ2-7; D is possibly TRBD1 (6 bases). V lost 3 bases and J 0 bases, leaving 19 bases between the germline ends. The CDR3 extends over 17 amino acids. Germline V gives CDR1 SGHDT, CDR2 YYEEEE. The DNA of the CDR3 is TGTGCCAGCAGCTATCAGCTTGTCACAGGGTACTCCTACGAGCAGTACTTC. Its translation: CASSYQLVTGYSYEQYF.